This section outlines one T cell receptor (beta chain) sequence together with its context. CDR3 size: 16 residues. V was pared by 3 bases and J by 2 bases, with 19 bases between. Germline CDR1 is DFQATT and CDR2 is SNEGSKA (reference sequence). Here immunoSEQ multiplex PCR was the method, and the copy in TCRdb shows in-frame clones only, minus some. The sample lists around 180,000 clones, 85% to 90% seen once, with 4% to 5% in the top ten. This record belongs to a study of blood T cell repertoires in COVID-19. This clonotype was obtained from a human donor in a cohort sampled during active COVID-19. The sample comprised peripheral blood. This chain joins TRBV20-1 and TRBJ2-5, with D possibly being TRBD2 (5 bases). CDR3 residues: CSASNFGRRAQETQYF. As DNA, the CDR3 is TGCAGTGCTAGTAACTTTGGAAGGCGGGCACAAGAGACCCAGTACTTC.